Shown below are 5 T cell receptor beta chains from a single sample sequenced in a study of technical replicates of blood from several donors. Some clones are missing from TCRdb's copy, which holds only in-frame ones; the method was immunoSEQ multiplex PCR. Among around 79,000 clones, just under 95% were seen once, and the ten largest hold 0.3% to 0.45%. The sample comprised T cells isolated from PBMCs. The source of these receptors is a human donor in good health.

J is TRBJ2-7 and V is TRBV19, with TRBD1 identical over 11 bases. The V gene's germline CDR1 is LNHDA and CDR2 SQIVND (reference sequence). The CDR3 is 15 amino acids. The J segment lost 4 bases and the V segment lost 6 bases, leaving 8 bases of the junction unmatched. CDR3 sequence: CASRVGQGGSYEQYF. CDR3 DNA sequence: TGTGCCAGTAGAGTGGGACAGGGGGGTTCGTACGAGCAGTACTTC.

V and J are TRBV28 and TRBJ2-2, with TRBD2 matching over 13 bases. This CDR3 has 16 amino acids. Germline V gives CDR1 MDHEN, CDR2 SYDVKM. Losses at the gene ends were 4 bases for V and 8 bases for J; bases not matched to a gene: 7. The CDR3: CASSSGLAGVAGELFF. The CDR3 DNA sequence: TGTGCCAGCAGTTCCGGACTAGCGGGAGTTGCGGGGGAGCTGTTTTTT.

The rearrangement links TRBV6-5 to TRBJ2-1; 9 bases match TRBD1. Germline values: CDR1 MNHEY, CDR2 SVGAGI. V shed 6 bases and J 12 bases; nucleotides not matched to a gene: 12. The length of the CDR3 is 14 residues. Written as DNA, the CDR3 is TGTGCCAGCAGGCGCTCGGGACAGGGCACGGGGCAGTTCTTC. Translated: CASRRSGQGTGQFF.

The chain uses TRBV7-2 and TRBJ2-7; D not resolved. The CDR3 is 13 residues long. Germline CDR1 reads SGHTA; CDR2 reads FQGNSA. The V gene lost 1 base and the J gene lost 0 bases, with 4 bases spanning the gap. CDR3: CASSLDGSYEQYF. CDR3 in DNA: TGTGCCAGCAGCTTAGACGGCTCCTACGAGCAGTACTTC.

This chain joins TRBV30 and TRBJ1-1; 8 bases are a match to TRBD1. This CDR3 region has 12 residues. Trimming removed 7 bases from V and 2 bases from J; junction bases left unmatched: 3. Germline lookup yields CDR1 GTSNPN and CDR2 SVGIG (reference sequence). CDR3 protein: CASDRVNTEAFF. CDR3 in DNA: TGTGCCTCGGACAGGGTAAACACTGAAGCTTTCTTT.